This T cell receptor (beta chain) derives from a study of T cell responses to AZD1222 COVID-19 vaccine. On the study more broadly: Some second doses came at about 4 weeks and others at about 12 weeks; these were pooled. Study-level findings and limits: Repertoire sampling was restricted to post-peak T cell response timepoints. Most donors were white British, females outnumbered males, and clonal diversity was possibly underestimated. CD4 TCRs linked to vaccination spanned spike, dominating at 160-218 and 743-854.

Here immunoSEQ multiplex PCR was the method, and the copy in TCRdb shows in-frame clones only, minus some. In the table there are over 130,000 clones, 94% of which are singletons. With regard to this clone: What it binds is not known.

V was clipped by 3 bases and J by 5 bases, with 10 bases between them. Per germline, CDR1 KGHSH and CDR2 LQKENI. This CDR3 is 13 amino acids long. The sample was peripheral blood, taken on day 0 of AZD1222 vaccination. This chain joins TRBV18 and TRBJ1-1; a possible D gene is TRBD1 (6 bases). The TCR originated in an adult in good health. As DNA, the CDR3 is TGTGCCAGCTCACCGGCGCAGGGGACTGAAGCTTTCTTT. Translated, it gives CASSPAQGTEAFF.